Below are 21 T cell receptor beta chains sequenced from a single sample in a study of control samples from healthy donors and cancer patients. The assay was immunoSEQ multiplex PCR, and TCRdb's table has in-frame clones only and misses some. Here the sample spans more than 85,000 clones, about four fifths being singletons. Material: blood. These receptors were obtained from a woman in her forties or fifties in good health.

By share, this clone counts as large. The chain employs TRBV7-2 and TRBJ1-1, with D perhaps TRBD1 (5 bases). CDR1 and CDR2 from the germline V gene are SGHTA and FQGNSA. The CDR3 contains 14 residues. V lost 3 bases and J 3 bases, leaving 11 bases between the germline ends. The CDR3 nucleotides are TGTGCCAGCAGCTTCGCGGGAGGGGACACTGAAGCTTTCTTT. As protein: CASSFAGGDTEAFF.

The chain has TRBV7-9 and TRBJ1-2; unclear D gene. This CDR3 is 15 amino acids long. The V gene's germline CDR1 is SEHNR and CDR2 FQNEAQ (reference sequence). V lost 5 bases to trimming and J lost 0 bases, with 13 bases between them. DNA for the CDR3: TGTGCCAGCAGCCCGAATGAAGGATCTAACTATGGCTACACCTTC. Protein: CASSPNEGSNYGYTF.

The chain uses TRBV9 and TRBJ2-7; D is uncertain. V was pared by 4 bases and J by 9 bases, with 11 bases between. CDR3 size: 11 residues. Germline assignment: CDR1 SGDLS and CDR2 YYNGEE. The CDR3 DNA is TGTGCCAGCAGCTCTCAAGGGTGGCAGTACTTC. As protein: CASSSQGWQYF.

The chain is built from TRBV4-3 and TRBJ2-1, with 7 bases that match TRBD1. Trimming removed 4 bases from V and 4 bases from J; junction bases left unmatched: 1. The CDR3 is 13 amino acids. CDR1 and CDR2 (germline): LGHNA, YSLEER. In DNA form, the CDR3 reads TGCGCCAGCAGCCGGGGACAGTACAATGAGCAGTTCTTC. Amino acid sequence: CASSRGQYNEQFF.

The chain has TRBV7-9 and TRBJ1-1, with TRBD1 matching over 12 bases. V lost 5 bases and J lost 1; bases outside the gene matches: 8. CDR3 length equals 17 residues. The germline gives CDR1 SEHNR, CDR2 FQNEAQ (reference sequence). The CDR3 nucleotides read TGTGCCAGCAGCGGGACCGGGACAGGGGGCCCGAACACTGAAGCTTTCTTT. Amino acid sequence: CASSGTGTGGPNTEAFF.

As to this clone: Relative to the germline gene, one junction end is altered; a read error may explain this. DNA of the CDR3: TGTGCTAGCAGCCCACAGGGTGTCCTCAATGAGCAGTTCTTC. This sequence encodes CASSPQGVLNEQFF. The chain joins TRBV7-7 to TRBJ2-1, with a tentative D call TRBD1 (6 bases). The CDR3 is 14 residues long. CDR1 is SSHAT and CDR2 is FNYEAQ in the germline V gene (reference sequence).

The chain employs TRBV5-4 and TRBJ2-7; tentative D call: TRBD1 (7 bases). CDR1 and CDR2 (germline): SGHNT, YYREEE (reference sequence). The CDR3 is made up of 15 amino acids. With 3 bases removed from V and 6 bases from J, the gap between germline ends came to 19 bases. The CDR3 coding sequence is TGTGCCAGCAGCTCGAGGAGGGGGCGGGGACTCGAGCAGTACTTC. Residues: CASSSRRGRGLEQYF.

The V and J genes are TRBV18 and TRBJ2-2; 8 bases match TRBD1. This CDR3 spans 14 amino acids. J gave up 6 bases and V 3 bases, and 3 bases lay outside the gene matches. CDR1 is KGHSH and CDR2 is LQKENI in the germline V gene. CDR3 nucleotides: TGTGCCAGCTCACCGACAGGGGAAGCCGGGGAGCTGTTTTTT. Protein sequence: CASSPTGEAGELFF.

The chain joins TRBV9 to TRBJ1-3; 7 nucleotides line up with TRBD1. The V gene's germline CDR1 is SGDLS and CDR2 YYNGEE. The CDR3 sequence is 16 residues long. The J segment lost 0 bases and the V segment lost 4 bases, leaving 7 bases of the junction unmatched. The CDR3 spells CASSPRTGPSGNTIYF. Written as DNA, the CDR3 is TGTGCCAGCAGCCCCAGGACAGGACCCTCTGGAAACACCATATATTTT.

This clone has just one count. The rearrangement links TRBV2 to TRBJ2-5; weak D call: TRBD2 (6 bases). V lost 4 bases, J lost 0 bases, and 15 bases lay in between. Looked up from germline, CDR1 is SNHLY and CDR2 is FYNNEI. This CDR3 is 16 amino acids long. CDR3 bases: TGTGCCAGCAGTGGTAGACTAGGCCCATACCAAGAGACCCAGTACTTC. Translating it yields CASSGRLGPYQETQYF.

The genes are TRBV5-6 and TRBJ2-1; 7 nucleotides align to TRBD2. Looked up from germline, CDR1 is SGHDT and CDR2 is YYEEEE. The CDR3 covers 14 residues. V shed 4 bases, J shed 9 bases, and the junction held 10 bases outside the gene matches. CDR3 in DNA: TGTGCCAGCAGCCCACCTCGGGGGGAAGGTGAGCAGTTCTTC. Translated: CASSPPRGEGEQFF.

A remark on this clone: A read error may produce the germline difference seen at one junction end. The chain carries TRBV5-6 and TRBJ1-6; 8 bases line up with TRBD1. CDR1 and CDR2 (germline): SGHDT, YYEEEE. The CDR3 loop spans 15 amino acids. Here the CDR3 reads CAGSYLTGGESPLHF. The DNA of the CDR3 is TGTGCCGGCAGCTACCTAACAGGGGGGGAATCACCCCTCCACTTT.

In this sample, this clone turned up a few times. The chain employs TRBV11-2 and TRBJ1-3, with TRBD1 matching 9 bases. Germline assignment: CDR1 SGHAT and CDR2 FQNNGV. V dropped 6 bases and J dropped 3; count of bases not matched to a gene: 9. The CDR3 consists of 16 residues. CDR3 sequence: CASRQLRTGVGNTIYF. In DNA form, the CDR3 reads TGTGCCAGCAGACAACTCAGGACAGGGGTTGGAAACACCATATATTTT.

The chain uses TRBV19 and TRBJ1-6; TRBD1 aligns across 7 bases. V gave up 5 bases and J gave up 6 bases; unmatched junction bases: 4. Germline CDR1 reads LNHDA; CDR2 reads SQIVND (reference sequence). The CDR3 length is 14 residues. DNA for the CDR3: TGTGCCAGTAGTCCCCGACAGGGTAATTCACCCCTCCACTTT. Encoded protein: CASSPRQGNSPLHF. The full variable domain, its missing parts supplied by reference TRBV19 and TRBJ1-6, is DGGITQSPKYLFRKEGQNVTLSCEQNLNHDAMYWYRQDPGQGLRLIYYSQIVNDFQKGDIAEGYSVSREKKESFPLTVTSAQKNPTAFYLCASSPRQGNSPLHFGNGTRLTVT.

The table lists this clone with many counts. The chain recombines TRBV30 with TRBJ2-2; D may match TRBD1 or TRBD2 (6 bases each). V was shortened by 2 bases and J by 5 bases, with 12 bases between the two germline ends. The CDR3 spans 14 residues. Germline V gives CDR1 GTSNPN, CDR2 SVGIG (reference sequence). CDR3 loop: CAWSRGTVTGELFF. CDR3 bases: TGTGCCTGGAGTAGGGGGACTGTAACCGGGGAGCTGTTTTTT.

This clone appeared a single time. CDR3 amino acids: CASSQDVSGRRDEQFF. The CDR3, as DNA: TGCGCCAGCAGCCAAGATGTAAGCGGGAGAAGGGATGAGCAGTTCTTC. This rearrangement joins TRBV4-3 to TRBJ2-1; TRBD2 matches at 8 bases. Looked up from germline, CDR1 is LGHNA and CDR2 is YSLEER. The CDR3 extends over 16 amino acids. Trimming cost V 0 bases and J 8 bases; bases outside gene matches: 9.

This clone was recorded once. This chain connects TRBV18 to TRBJ1-1; 7 bases fit TRBD1. CDR1 is KGHSH, CDR2 LQKENI, per germline. This CDR3 comprises 13 residues. V lost 2 bases, J lost 11 bases, and 8 bases stayed unmatched. The CDR3 region is CASSPGTDARAFF. The CDR3 nucleotides read TGTGCCAGCTCACCAGGGACAGACGCTCGGGCTTTCTTT.

The gene calls are TRBV2 and TRBJ2-5; 10 bases match TRBD2. The CDR3 contains 15 residues. Germline CDR1 is SNHLY and CDR2 is FYNNEI. The trim removed 4 bases at V and 2 bases at J, leaving 4 bases unmatched. In nucleotides, the CDR3 is TGTGCCAGCAGTGGGCTAGCGGGGGCACAAGAGACCCAGTACTTC. Translating gives CASSGLAGAQETQYF.

This chain joins TRBV19 and TRBJ1-2; 8 bases map to TRBD1. There are 16 residues in the CDR3. V was clipped by 6 bases and J by 0 bases; unmatched bases: 9. The germline V gene encodes CDR1 LNHDA and CDR2 SQIVND (reference sequence). This CDR3 reads CASSLNGQGSNYGYTF. The DNA for the CDR3 is TGTGCCAGTAGCCTTAATGGACAGGGATCTAACTATGGCTACACCTTC.

J is TRBJ2-1 and V is TRBV5-4; 7 nucleotides match TRBD1. Per germline, CDR1 SGHNT and CDR2 YYREEE (reference sequence). Trimming removed 4 bases from V and 8 bases from J; junction bases left unmatched: 21. This CDR3 contains 18 residues. As DNA, the CDR3 is TGTGCCAGCAGCCCGTTGAAAGCCGACAGGGTTGTTCCATATGAGCAGTTCTTC. It is translated as CASSPLKADRVVPYEQFF.

The rearrangement uses TRBV5-4 and TRBJ2-6; TRBD1 is a possible D gene (5 bases). Germline V gene sequence: CDR1 SGHNT, CDR2 YYREEE (reference sequence). V was cut by 4 bases and J by 4 bases, with 18 bases left in between. The CDR3 contains 17 residues. The CDR3 coding sequence is TGTGCCAGCAGCAGCACAGGCGACGGCGCAGGGGCCAACGTCCTGACTTTC. Translated, it gives CASSSTGDGAGANVLTF. Full variable domain (remainder filled in from reference TRBV5-4 and TRBJ2-6): ETGVTQSPTHLIKTRGQQVTLRCSSQSGHNTVSWYQQALGQGPQFIFQYYREEENGRGNFPPRFSGLQFPNYSSELNVNALELDDSALYLCASSSTGDGAGANVLTFGAGSRLTVL.